Given below is one T cell receptor (beta chain) in context. The record originates from a study of blood T cell repertoires in COVID-19. Some clones are missing from TCRdb's copy, which holds only in-frame ones; the method was immunoSEQ multiplex PCR. The sample lists hundreds of thousands of clones; 70% to 85% were seen once. This TCR was recovered from a woman over 75 with acute or convalescent COVID-19. The sample was peripheral blood.

CDR3 in DNA: TGTGCCAGCAGCTTAGGGCGGCAGGGGGCGTTCACTGAAGCTTTCTTT. Translated, it gives CASSLGRQGAFTEAFF. The chain joins TRBV11-2 to TRBJ1-1; TRBD1 matches 8 bases. Germline V gene sequence: CDR1 SGHAT, CDR2 FQNNGV. Unmatched junction bases numbered 8, after V lost 1 base and J lost 4 bases. CDR3 length: 16 amino acids.